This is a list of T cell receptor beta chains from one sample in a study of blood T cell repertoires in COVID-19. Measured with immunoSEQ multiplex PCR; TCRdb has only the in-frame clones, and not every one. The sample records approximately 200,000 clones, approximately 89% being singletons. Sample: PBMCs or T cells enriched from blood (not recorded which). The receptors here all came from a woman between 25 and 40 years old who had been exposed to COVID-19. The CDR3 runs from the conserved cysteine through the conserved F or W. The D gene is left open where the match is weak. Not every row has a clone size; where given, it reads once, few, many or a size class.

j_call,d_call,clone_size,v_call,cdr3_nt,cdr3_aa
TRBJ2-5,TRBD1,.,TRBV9,TGTGCCAGCAGCGAGGGACAGCCAAAGGGGACCCAGTACTTC,CASSEGQPKGTQYF
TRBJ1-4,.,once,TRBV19,TGTGCCAGTAGTTCCAGGGGAGCTCCTAATGAAAAACTGTTTTTT,CASSSRGAPNEKLFF
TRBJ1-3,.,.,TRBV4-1,TGCGCCAGCAGCCAAGATTGGATGACAGTCACTGGAAACACCATATATTTT,CASSQDWMTVTGNTIYF
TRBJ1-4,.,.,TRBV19,TGTGCCAGTAGTTGGACGGGACAAGTTAATGAAAAACTGTTTTTT,CASSWTGQVNEKLFF
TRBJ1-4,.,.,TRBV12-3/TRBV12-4,TGTGCCACCCAGGGAACGGATGAAAAACTGTTTTTT,CATQGTDEKLFF
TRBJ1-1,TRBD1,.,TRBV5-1,TGCGCCAGCAGCCCAAACAGGGGGAAGAACACTGAAGCTTTCTTT,CASSPNRGKNTEAFF
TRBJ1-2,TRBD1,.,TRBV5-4,TGTGCCAGCAGATTACAAGGGGGCAACTATGGCTACACCTTC,CASRLQGGNYGYTF
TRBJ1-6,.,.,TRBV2,TGTGCCAGCAGTGGCGGAACTTATTCACCCCTCCACTTT,CASSGGTYSPLHF
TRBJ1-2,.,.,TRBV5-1,TGCGCCAGCAGACAGGGTTATACTAACTATGGCTACACCTTC,CASRQGYTNYGYTF
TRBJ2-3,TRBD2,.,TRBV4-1,TGCGCCAGCAGCCAAGACATAGCGGGAGGATTAGATACGCAGTATTTT,CASSQDIAGGLDTQYF
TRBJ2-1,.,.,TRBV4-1,TGCGCCAGCAGCCAAGGTCAATACAATGAGCAGTTCTTC,CASSQGQYNEQFF
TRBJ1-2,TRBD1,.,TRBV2,TGTGCCAGCAGTGCCCTTTTCTTGGGACAGGGGGAAAATGGCTACACCTTC,CASSALFLGQGENGYTF
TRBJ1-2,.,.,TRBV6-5,TGTGCCAGCAGTCAGACTTTCTATGGCTACACCTTC,CASSQTFYGYTF